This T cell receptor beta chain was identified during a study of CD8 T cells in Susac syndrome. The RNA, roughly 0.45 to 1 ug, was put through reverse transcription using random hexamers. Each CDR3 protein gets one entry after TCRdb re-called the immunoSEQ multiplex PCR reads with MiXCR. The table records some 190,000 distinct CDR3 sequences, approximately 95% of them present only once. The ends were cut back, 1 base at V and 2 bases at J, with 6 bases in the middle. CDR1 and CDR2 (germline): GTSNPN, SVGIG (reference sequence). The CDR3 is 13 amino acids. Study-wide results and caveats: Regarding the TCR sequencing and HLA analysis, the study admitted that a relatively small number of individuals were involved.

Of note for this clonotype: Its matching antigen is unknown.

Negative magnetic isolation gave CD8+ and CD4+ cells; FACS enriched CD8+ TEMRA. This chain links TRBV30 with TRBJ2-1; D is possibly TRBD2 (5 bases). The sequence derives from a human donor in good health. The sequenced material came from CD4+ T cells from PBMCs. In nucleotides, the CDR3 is TGTGCCTGGAGTGGGACTGCCTACAATGAGCAGTTCTTC. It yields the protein CAWSGTAYNEQFF.